The clone carrying this TCR beta chain was seen a single time. Other autoimmune diseases, uncontrolled infections, pregnancy or lactation ruled patients out of participation. The sample comes from a study of Graves' ophthalmopathy and Graves' hyperthyroidism. CDR3 regions of TCR beta were amplified from RNA transcripts. Scientists carried out first-round RT-PCR using HTBI primers and then a second-round multiplex PCR. TCRdb re-analysed the multiplex PCR reads in MiXCR, keeping a single row per CDR3 protein. The sample includes about 550,000 distinct CDR3 sequences, 39% of them seen just once. The CDR3 is 12 residues long. Per the germline V gene, CDR1 is SGHTA and CDR2 is FQGNSA. V dropped 8 bases and J dropped 5; count of bases not matched to a gene: 4.

The V gene is TRBV7-2, the J gene TRBJ1-2, with 8 positions matching TRBD1. What was sequenced was peripheral blood or thyroid tissue (not recorded which). The TCR originated in an adult man with Graves' hyperthyroidism. CDR3 loop: CASGRTGYGYTF. The CDR3 DNA is TGTGCCAGCGGACGGACAGGGTATGGCTACACCTTC.